This is a list of T cell receptor beta chains from one sample in a study of cytomegalovirus exposure and HLA in healthy donors. Assay: immunoSEQ multiplex PCR; the TCRdb copy retains only in-frame clones and omits some. The data contain about 77,000 clones, 78% of them singletons. Sequencing input: PBMCs. The receptor source for this set is a man aged 40-50 years in good health and CMV-seronegative. Both conserved end residues are part of each CDR3. The order of the fields is CDR3 protein, CDR3 DNA, V gene, D gene, J gene, clone size. A D gene is named only where the DNA matches it firmly. For some rows the clone size is stated as once, few or many, or as a class when expanded; others skip it.

CASSQALEVNYGYTF,TGCGCCAGCAGCCAAGCCCTCGAGGTTAACTATGGCTACACCTTC,TRBV4-3,-,TRBJ1-2,many
CSVVERSVYGYTF,TGCAGCGTTGTCGAACGGTCGGTTTATGGCTACACCTTC,TRBV29-1,-,TRBJ1-2,-
CASSGDTYSYNEQFF,TGTGCCAGCAGTGGCGACACATACTCCTACAATGAGCAGTTCTTC,TRBV2,-,TRBJ2-1,-
CASRRQGTSYEQYF,TGTGCCAGCAGGAGACAGGGAACCTCCTACGAGCAGTACTTC,TRBV6-5,TRBD1,TRBJ2-7,-
CASRGTGRNTGELFF,TGTGCCAGCAGGGGGACAGGTCGGAACACCGGGGAGCTGTTTTTT,TRBV2,TRBD1,TRBJ2-2,-
CAMGQGRGEQYF,TGTGCCATGGGACAGGGAAGGGGCGAGCAGTACTTC,TRBV10-3,TRBD1,TRBJ2-7,-
CASSPRDQTGEQYF,TGTGCCAGCAGCCCCCGGGATCAAACGGGCGAGCAGTACTTC,TRBV13,-,TRBJ2-7,-
CASSLARGRGSGANVLTF,TGCGCCAGCAGCTTGGCCCGGGGCCGGGGGTCTGGGGCCAACGTCCTGACTTTC,TRBV5-1,-,TRBJ2-6,-
CASSLVGQVGGSYEQYF,TGCGCCAGCAGCTTGGTAGGGCAGGTAGGGGGATCCTACGAGCAGTACTTC,TRBV5-1,-,TRBJ2-7,-
CASRSDSSGGYHWETQYF,TGTGCCAGCAGATCTGATTCTAGCGGGGGGTACCATTGGGAGACCCAGTACTTC,TRBV7-9,TRBD2,TRBJ2-5,few
CASRGSGGAGDEQFF,TGCGCCAGCAGGGGTAGCGGGGGGGCTGGCGATGAGCAGTTCTTC,TRBV10-1,TRBD2,TRBJ2-1,-
CASTLRMRGAEAFF,TGTGCCAGCACCCTGAGAATGCGGGGGGCGGAAGCTTTCTTT,TRBV11-2,-,TRBJ1-1,-
CASSDSEFYEQYF,TGTGCCAGCAGTGACTCTGAGTTCTACGAGCAGTACTTC,TRBV25-1,-,TRBJ2-7,-
CASSSVGASQPQHF,TGTGCCAGCAGTTCTGTCGGAGCAAGTCAGCCCCAGCATTTT,TRBV6-5,-,TRBJ1-5,-
CASSPRRSTSGGYTF,TGTGCCAGCAGCCCCCGAAGGTCTACCTCGGGGGGCTACACCTTC,TRBV7-2,-,TRBJ1-2,-
CASSERGRTLNRGCF,TGCGCCAGCAGTGAGAGGGGCCGGACGTTAAACAGGGGGTGCTTC,TRBV10-1,TRBD1,TRBJ2-7,-
CASSFPEERTDTQYF,TGCGCCAGCAGCTTCCCCGAGGAGCGCACAGATACGCAGTATTTT,TRBV5-1,-,TRBJ2-3,-
CASSPLPGTGGNIQYF,TGCGCCAGCAGCCCCCTCCCCGGGACAGGGGGAAACATTCAGTACTTC,TRBV5-1,TRBD1,TRBJ2-4,-
CASSQRGRASQEAQYF,TGCGCCAGCAGCCAAAGGGGCAGGGCCTCCCAAGAGGCCCAGTACTTC,TRBV4-1,-,TRBJ2-5,once
CAWSVYSGGSTDTQYF,TGTGCCTGGAGTGTTTATAGCGGGGGAAGCACAGATACGCAGTATTTT,TRBV30,TRBD2,TRBJ2-3,-
CASSRQGADTGELFF,TGTGCCAGCAGCCGACAGGGGGCGGACACCGGGGAGCTGTTTTTT,TRBV5-4,TRBD1,TRBJ2-2,once
CASTRDNMNTEAFF,TGTGCCAGCACCAGGGACAACATGAACACTGAAGCTTTCTTT,TRBV6-5,-,TRBJ1-1,-
CASSTGQGAHTGELFF,TGTGCCAGTAGTACAGGACAGGGGGCGCATACCGGGGAGCTGTTTTTT,TRBV19,TRBD1,TRBJ2-2,-
CATAGGTGELFF,TGTGCCACAGCCGGGGGCACCGGGGAGCTGTTTTTT,TRBV9,-,TRBJ2-2,-
CASTTFRGGYEQYF,TGTGCCAGCACCACGTTCCGGGGGGGATACGAGCAGTACTTC,TRBV6-1,TRBD2,TRBJ2-7,-
CASSPEGTGYDEQYF,TGTGCCAGCAGCCCAGAGGGGACAGGGTACGACGAGCAGTACTTC,TRBV9,TRBD1,TRBJ2-7,-
CASSPRTGSNEKLFF,TGTGCCAGCAGTCCCCGGACAGGTTCTAATGAAAAACTGTTTTTT,TRBV6-5,TRBD1,TRBJ1-4,-
CASSQDLGSYEQYF,TGTGCCAGCAGCCAAGATCTGGGCAGCTACGAGCAGTACTTC,TRBV4-2,-,TRBJ2-7,-
CASSLVGGDTDTQYF,TGTGCCAGCAGCTTAGTCGGGGGAGACACAGATACGCAGTATTTT,TRBV7-2,-,TRBJ2-3,-
CASGQGVGNEQFF,TGTGCCAGCGGGCAGGGCGTCGGGAATGAGCAGTTCTTC,TRBV9,-,TRBJ2-1,-
CASRGVASTEAFF,TGTGCCAGCCGGGGGGTGGCGAGCACTGAAGCTTTCTTT,TRBV6-6,-,TRBJ1-1,few
CASAPNRGTGELFF,TGTGCCAGCGCCCCAAACAGGGGGACCGGGGAGCTGTTTTTT,TRBV7-2,TRBD1,TRBJ2-2,-
CASSPHGQGGSYEQYF,TGTGCCAGCTCACCTCACGGACAGGGGGGGTCCTACGAGCAGTACTTC,TRBV18,TRBD1,TRBJ2-7,-
CASSQDSSDRGQETQYF,TGCGCCAGCAGCCAAGATTCCTCGGACAGGGGTCAAGAGACCCAGTACTTC,TRBV4-3,TRBD1,TRBJ2-5,-
CASRAGLGRGQKYF,TGTGCCAGCAGGGCGGGGCTTGGGCGGGGACAGAAGTACTTC,TRBV2,-,TRBJ2-5,-
CAWSRAGGTYEQYF,TGTGCCTGGAGTCGGGCAGGGGGAACCTACGAGCAGTACTTC,TRBV30,TRBD1,TRBJ2-7,few
CASSAKWLGANVLTF,TGTGCCAGCAGTGCGAAGTGGCTCGGGGCCAACGTCCTGACTTTC,TRBV2,-,TRBJ2-6,-
CASSQESRGRGETQYF,TGTGCCAGCAGCCAAGAGTCCCGGGGGAGAGGGGAGACCCAGTACTTC,TRBV14,-,TRBJ2-5,-
CSVETGGYGYTF,TGCAGCGTGGAGACAGGGGGCTATGGCTACACCTTC,TRBV29-1,TRBD1,TRBJ1-2,-
CASSETGGSYEQYF,TGCGCCAGCAGTGAAACAGGGGGCTCCTACGAGCAGTACTTC,TRBV10-2,TRBD1,TRBJ2-7,-
CASSLGGAVGGELFF,TGTGCCAGCAGTTTAGGGGGGGCAGTCGGCGGGGAGCTGTTTTTT,TRBV28,-,TRBJ2-2,-
CASRGTGGGNEKLFF,TGTGCCAGCAGGGGGACAGGGGGCGGTAATGAAAAACTGTTTTTT,TRBV6-5,TRBD1,TRBJ1-4,-
CAISYGQGGVSNQPQHF,TGTGCCATCAGCTACGGACAGGGGGGAGTGAGCAATCAGCCCCAGCATTTT,TRBV10-3,TRBD1,TRBJ1-5,-
CSGGPSGSLDTQYF,TGCAGCGGTGGACCTAGCGGTAGCCTAGATACGCAGTATTTT,TRBV29-1,TRBD2,TRBJ2-3,-
CASSYPIGASGYEQYF,TGTGCCAGCAGTTACCCAATTGGGGCTAGCGGGTACGAGCAGTACTTC,TRBV6-5,TRBD2,TRBJ2-7,-
CASSPGAGRDTDTQYF,TGTGCCAGCAGCCCAGGAGCGGGGAGGGACACAGATACGCAGTATTTT,TRBV7-3,TRBD2,TRBJ2-3,few
CSSRTAGSTDTQYF,TGCAGCTCACGGACAGCCGGTAGCACAGATACGCAGTATTTT,TRBV29-1,-,TRBJ2-3,-
CASSFMGSNYGYTF,TGTGCCAGCAGTTTTATGGGCAGTAACTATGGCTACACCTTC,TRBV27,-,TRBJ1-2,-
CASSSRSARYEQYF,TGCGCCAGCAGCTCCCGGTCGGCCAGGTACGAGCAGTACTTC,TRBV5-1,-,TRBJ2-7,-
CASRQGADGEKLFF,TGTGCCAGCCGACAGGGGGCTGATGGGGAAAAACTGTTTTTT,TRBV11-1,TRBD1,TRBJ1-4,once
CASSEDGRANEKLFF,TGTGCCAGCAGTGAAGACGGCAGGGCTAATGAAAAACTGTTTTTT,TRBV6-1,-,TRBJ1-4,-
CASSLGQGTNYGYPF,TGCGCCAGCAGCTTGGGACAGGGCACTAACTATGGCTACCCCTTC,TRBV5-1,TRBD1,TRBJ1-2,-